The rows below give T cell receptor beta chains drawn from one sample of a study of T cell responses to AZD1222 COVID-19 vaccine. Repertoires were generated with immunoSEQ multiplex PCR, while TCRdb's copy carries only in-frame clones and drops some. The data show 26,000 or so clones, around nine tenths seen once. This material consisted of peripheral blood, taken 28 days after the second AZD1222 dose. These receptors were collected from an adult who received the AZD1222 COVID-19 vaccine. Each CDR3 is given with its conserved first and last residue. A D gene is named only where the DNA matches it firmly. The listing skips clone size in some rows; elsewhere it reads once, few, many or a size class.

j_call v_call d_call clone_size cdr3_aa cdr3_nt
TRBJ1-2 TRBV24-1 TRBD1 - CATSDPNSGTGTTYGYTF TGTGCCACCAGTGATCCGAACTCCGGGACAGGCACGACCTATGGCTACACCTTC
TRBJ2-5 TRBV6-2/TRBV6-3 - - CASSYRIQETQYF TGTGCCAGCAGTTACAGGATTCAAGAGACCCAGTACTTC
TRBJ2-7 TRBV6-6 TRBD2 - CASRMTSGYSYEQYF TGTGCCAGCAGGATGACTAGCGGATACTCCTACGAGCAGTACTTC
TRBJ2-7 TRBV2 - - CASRAYEQYF TGTGCCAGCAGAGCTTACGAGCAGTACTTC
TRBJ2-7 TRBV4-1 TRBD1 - CASSQRQGLYEQYF TGCGCCAGCAGCCAACGACAGGGTCTCTACGAGCAGTACTTC
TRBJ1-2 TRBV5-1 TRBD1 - CASSLSPPGQGMDGYTF TGCGCCAGCAGCTTATCCCCGCCAGGACAGGGAATGGATGGCTACACCTTC
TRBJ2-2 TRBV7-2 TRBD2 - CASSLAGGETGELFF TGTGCCAGCAGCCTAGCGGGAGGTGAAACCGGGGAGCTGTTTTTT
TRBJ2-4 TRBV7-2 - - CASSLAGSDIQYF TGTGCCAGCAGCTTGGCGGGGTCGGACATTCAGTACTTC
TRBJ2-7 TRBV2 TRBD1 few CASSAPGTGDEQYF TGTGCCAGCAGCGCCCCCGGGACAGGGGACGAGCAGTACTTC
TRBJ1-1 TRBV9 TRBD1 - CASSVGTGVGTTEAFF TGTGCCAGCAGCGTAGGGACAGGGGTGGGAACCACTGAAGCTTTCTTT
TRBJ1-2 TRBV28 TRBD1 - CASSLTGIGYTF TGTGCCAGCAGTTTGACAGGGATAGGCTACACCTTC
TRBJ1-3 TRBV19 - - CASTQLGGVGNTIYF TGTGCCAGTACCCAACTGGGGGGAGTTGGAAACACCATATATTTT
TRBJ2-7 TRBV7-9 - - CASSLSGTGSYEQYF TGTGCCAGCAGCTTATCCGGGACGGGGTCCTACGAGCAGTACTTC
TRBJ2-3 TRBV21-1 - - CADGPTDTQYF TGTGCCGACGGACCCACAGATACGCAGTATTTT
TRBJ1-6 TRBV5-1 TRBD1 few CASSSGQGNGSPLHF TGCGCCAGCAGCTCCGGACAGGGTAACGGTTCACCCCTCCACTTT
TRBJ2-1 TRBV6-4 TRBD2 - CASSDSASGSTNEQFF TGTGCCAGCAGTGACTCGGCTAGCGGGAGCACTAACGAGCAGTTCTTC
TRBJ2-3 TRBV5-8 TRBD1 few CASSRGQGGADTQYF TGTGCCAGCAGCCGAGGACAGGGGGGAGCAGATACGCAGTATTTT
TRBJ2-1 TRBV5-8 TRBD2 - CASSLSGSSYNEQFF TGTGCCAGCAGCTTGAGCGGGAGCTCCTACAATGAGCAGTTCTTC
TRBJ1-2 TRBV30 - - CAWSPAATPTF TGTGCCTGGAGCCCGGCGGCCACCCCCACCTTC
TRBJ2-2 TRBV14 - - CASSQEGRTANTGELFF TGTGCCAGCAGCCAAGAGGGACGGACGGCGAACACCGGGGAGCTGTTTTTT
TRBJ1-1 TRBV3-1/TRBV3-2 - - CASSQAPGMNTEAFF TGTGCCAGCAGCCAGGCCCCGGGCATGAACACTGAAGCTTTCTTT
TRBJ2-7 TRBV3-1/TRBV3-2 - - CASSQEGRDYEQYF TGTGCCAGCAGCCAAGAGGGCAGGGACTACGAGCAGTACTTC
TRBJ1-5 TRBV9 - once CASSSTDPGEMHF TGTGCCAGCAGCTCGACCGACCCGGGGGAAATGCATTTT
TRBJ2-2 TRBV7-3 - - CASSSRNRELFF TGTGCCAGCAGCTCCCGGAACAGGGAGCTGTTTTTT
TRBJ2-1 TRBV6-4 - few CASSVTGSQNEQFF TGTGCCAGCAGTGTAACAGGGAGCCAAAATGAGCAGTTCTTC
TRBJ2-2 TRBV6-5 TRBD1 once CASRTGRTGELFF TGTGCCAGCCGGACAGGGAGGACCGGGGAGCTGTTTTTT
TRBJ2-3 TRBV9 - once CASSPRPRQFLGDTQYF TGTGCCAGCAGCCCGCGCCCGAGACAGTTCTTAGGAGATACGCAGTATTTT
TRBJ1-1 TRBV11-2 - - CASREGSRDRMNTEAFF TGTGCCAGCAGGGAAGGGTCCCGGGACCGAATGAACACTGAAGCTTTCTTT
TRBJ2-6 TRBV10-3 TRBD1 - CAISAGTGGLSGANVLTF TGTGCCATCAGTGCTGGGACAGGGGGCCTGTCTGGGGCCAACGTCCTGACTTTC
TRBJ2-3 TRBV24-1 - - CATSDAAGASDTQYF TGTGCCACCAGTGACGCGGCCGGGGCCTCAGATACGCAGTATTTT